The 29 T cell receptor beta chains below all came from one sample that was sequenced in a study of cytotoxic CD8 clonotypes in ibrutinib-treated CLL. This table comes from immunoSEQ multiplex PCR, and its TCRdb copy is limited to in-frame clones, with some not included. The table includes a few hundred thousand clones, about 64% detected once. Specimen: PBMCs, collected after 36 months of ibrutinib treatment. The receptors originated from a human donor with chronic lymphocytic leukemia.

The rearrangement links TRBV7-3 to TRBJ2-3; TRBD1 is a possible D gene (6 bases). CDR3 size: 16 residues. Germline CDR1 SGHTA, CDR2 FQGTGA. The V end was cut by 2 bases, the J end by 1 base, with 13 bases between. CDR3 amino acids: CASSLGIGGGTDTQYF. The CDR3 DNA sequence: TGTGCCAGCAGCTTAGGTATAGGGGGAGGCACAGATACGCAGTATTTT.

This clone showed up just a few times. J is TRBJ2-1 and V is TRBV28; D might be TRBD2 (6 bases). The CDR3 loop spans 15 amino acids. The ends were cut back, 5 bases at V and 3 bases at J, with 14 bases in the middle. Germline loops: CDR1 MDHEN, CDR2 SYDVKM. The chain's CDR3 is CASSHRGRIYNEQFF. The CDR3 DNA reads as TGTGCCAGCAGTCATCGGGGGAGGATCTACAATGAGCAGTTCTTC.

The chain carries TRBV4-1 and TRBJ2-7; D is ambiguous. In germline, CDR1 is MGHRA, CDR2 YSYEKL. The CDR3 totals 14 residues. The V end lost 4 bases, the J end lost 2 bases, and 12 bases lay between the germline ends. The CDR3, as DNA: TGCGCCAGCAGCCTACGGGTCCAAACCTACGAGCAGTACTTC. Protein: CASSLRVQTYEQYF.

This clone was counted a few times. The CDR3 sequence is CASSFDVSYEQYF. The CDR3 nucleotides are TGTGCCAGCAGCTTTGACGTATCCTACGAGCAGTACTTC. This chain uses TRBV5-6 with TRBJ2-7; D unresolved. The V gene's germline CDR1 is SGHDT and CDR2 YYEEEE. The germline V and J ends were trimmed by 2 bases and 1 base, with 7 bases remaining between them. The CDR3 extends over 13 amino acids.

This sequence joins TRBV4-1 and TRBJ1-1, with TRBD1 identical over 9 bases. This CDR3 has 16 residues. V was clipped by 3 bases and J by 5 bases; unmatched bases: 10. Germline V gene lookup returns CDR1 MGHRA and CDR2 YSYEKL. CDR3 nucleotide sequence: TGCGCCAGCAGCCAGGGACAGGGCCGCTCTAGGACTGAAGCTTTCTTT. Translation gives CASSQGQGRSRTEAFF.

The chain recombines TRBV10-3 with TRBJ2-7; D is tentatively TRBD1 or TRBD2 (5 bases each). The germline V and J ends were trimmed by 4 bases and 3 bases, with 13 bases remaining between them. The CDR3 consists of 14 residues. The V gene's germline CDR1 is ENHRY and CDR2 SYGVKD. The DNA for the CDR3 is TGTGCCATCAGTGGGACGGGGACCGACTACGAGCAGTACTTC. This encodes CAISGTGTDYEQYF.

J is TRBJ1-2 and V is TRBV6-1, with TRBD1 matching over 7 bases. Germline assignment: CDR1 MNHNS and CDR2 SASEGT. This CDR3 contains 15 residues. Trimming took 6 bases from V and 4 from J; bases not matched to a gene: 11. The CDR3: CASRLTLTGSYGYTF. The CDR3 nucleotides are TGTGCCAGCAGATTAACCTTGACAGGGTCCTATGGCTACACCTTC.

The chain links TRBV28 to TRBJ2-7; no definite D call. The ends were cut back, 2 bases at V and 1 base at J, with 15 bases in the middle. Germline V gene lookup returns CDR1 MDHEN and CDR2 SYDVKM. This CDR3 is built from 16 residues. The CDR3 region has the DNA TGTGCCAGCAGTTTAGTCACAGTAGCTCCATCCTACGAGCAGTACTTC. This gives the protein CASSLVTVAPSYEQYF.

This clone was counted between two and nine times. V usage is TRBV18 and J usage is TRBJ2-3; the match to TRBD2 covers 9 bases. V was pared by 5 bases and J by 4 bases, with 10 bases of the junction left unmatched. This CDR3 is built from 16 residues. Per germline, CDR1 KGHSH and CDR2 LQKENI. The CDR3 DNA follows: TGTGCCAGCTCAACGACCCTAGCGGGGTGGGCAGATACGCAGTATTTT. Its translation: CASSTTLAGWADTQYF.

The chain carries TRBV18 and TRBJ2-4; 10 nucleotides match TRBD1. The germline gives CDR1 KGHSH, CDR2 LQKENI. The CDR3 length is 18 residues. The ends lost 4 bases at V and 2 bases at J; junction bases unmatched: 11. Here the CDR3 DNA reads TGTGCCAGCTCACACGGGACAGGGGTTTTCTTAACCAAAAACATTCAGTACTTC. It codes for CASSHGTGVFLTKNIQYF. The whole variable domain, filled in from reference TRBV18 and TRBJ2-4, reads NAGVMQNPRHLVRRRGQEARLRCSPMKGHSHVYWYRQLPEEGLKFMVYLQKENIIDESGMPKERFSAEFPKEGPSILRIQQVVRGDSAAYFCASSHGTGVFLTKNIQYFGAGTRLSVL.

The chain has TRBV5-6 and TRBJ2-7; no clear D. This CDR3 spans 15 amino acids. V dropped 2 bases and J dropped 3 bases, with 15 bases sitting between them. Germline-derived CDR1 and CDR2 are SGHDT and YYEEEE. The DNA for the CDR3 is TGTGCCAGCAGCTTAGAGTCCGGAGAGTACTACGAGCAGTACTTC. It yields the protein CASSLESGEYYEQYF.

The DNA for the CDR3 is TGTGCCAGCAGACTAGCGGGGGGGAGCTCCTACGAGCAGTACTTC. It yields the protein CASRLAGGSSYEQYF. The rearrangement links TRBV6-5 to TRBJ2-7; TRBD2 matches at 13 bases. Germline V gene lookup returns CDR1 MNHEY and CDR2 SVGAGI. Trimming took 6 bases from V and 0 from J; bases not matched to a gene: 2. The CDR3 loop spans 15 amino acids.

This clone was seen a handful of times. The V call is TRBV10-2, the J call TRBJ1-2; 7 positions agree with TRBD1. The CDR3 has 13 residues. Germline-derived CDR1 and CDR2 are WSHSY and SAAADI. V shed 6 bases, J shed 5 bases, and the junction held 6 bases outside the gene matches. As DNA, the CDR3 is TGCGCCAGCAGCCCAGGGGGGTTGTATGGCTACACCTTC. Translation: CASSPGGLYGYTF.

The chain joins TRBV28 to TRBJ1-1; no clear D gene. The CDR3 totals 15 residues. Trimming shortened V by 3 bases and J by 5 bases, and 16 bases separated the two germline ends. CDR1 and CDR2 (germline): MDHEN, SYDVKM. Here the CDR3 reads CASSLSWTGRTEAFF. The CDR3 nucleotides are TGTGCCAGCAGTTTGTCGTGGACTGGTCGGACTGAAGCTTTCTTT.

The chain combines TRBV4-1 with TRBJ2-7, with 10 bases matching TRBD2. Germline V lookup: CDR1 MGHRA, CDR2 YSYEKL. V dropped 7 bases and J dropped 3; count of bases not matched to a gene: 18. The CDR3 length is 18 residues. In nucleotides, the CDR3 is TGCGCCAGCACCCCTCAGGCGGGTAGCGGGAGGAAAAGCTACGAGCAGTACTTC. Residues: CASTPQAGSGRKSYEQYF.

Written as DNA, the CDR3 is TGTGCCAGCAGCTTGACAGGGGACACAGATACGCAGTATTTT. Translated, it gives CASSLTGDTDTQYF. The chain employs TRBV7-3 and TRBJ2-3, with 8 bases matching TRBD1. The CDR3 has 14 amino acids. V was clipped by 3 bases and J by 2 bases; unmatched bases: 1. Germline V gives CDR1 SGHTA, CDR2 FQGTGA.

V usage is TRBV2 and J usage is TRBJ1-6; the match to TRBD1 covers 7 bases. The CDR3 sequence is 14 residues long. V dropped 4 bases and J dropped 7; count of bases not matched to a gene: 4. Germline-derived CDR1 and CDR2 are SNHLY and FYNNEI. In DNA, the CDR3 is TGTGCCAGCAGTGGGGACAGTCAAAATTCACCCCTCCACTTT. This codes for CASSGDSQNSPLHF. Full variable domain (missing parts from reference TRBV2 and TRBJ1-6): EPEVTQTPSHQVTQMGQEVILRCVPISNHLYFYWYRQILGQKVEFLVSFYNNEISEKSEIFDDQFSVERPDGSNFTLKIRSTKLEDSAMYFCASSGDSQNSPLHFGNGTRLTVT.

This clone was seen just once. This chain joins TRBV11-3 and TRBJ1-1; D is unclear. This CDR3 comprises 14 residues. Trimming cost V 4 bases and J 1 base, with 10 bases left between them. CDR1 is SGHNT and CDR2 is YENEEA in the germline V gene. DNA for the CDR3: TGTGCCAGCAGCTCCGGACCGCCGAACACTGAAGCTTTCTTT. It codes for CASSSGPPNTEAFF.

This chain joins TRBV5-5 and TRBJ2-7, with 8 bases that match TRBD1. The CDR3 totals 15 residues. In germline, CDR1 is SGHKS, CDR2 YYEKEE (reference sequence). V trimming: 3 bases; J trimming: 1 base; junction bases outside the gene matches: 6. The CDR3 region has the DNA TGTGCCAGCAGCTCGAGACAGGGGAGATCCTACGAGCAGTACTTC. Amino acid sequence: CASSSRQGRSYEQYF. The full variable domain, in which reference TRBV5-5 and TRBJ2-7 provide the parts outside the CDR3, is DAGVTQSPTHLIKTRGQQVTLRCSPISGHKSVSWYQQVLGQGPQFIFQYYEKEERGRGNFPDRFSARQFPNYSSELNVNALLLGDSALYLCASSSRQGRSYEQYFGPGTRLTVT.

This sequence joins TRBV18 and TRBJ1-4; no clear D gene. The CDR3 spans 16 residues. Germline values: CDR1 KGHSH, CDR2 LQKENI. The ends were cut back, 3 bases at V and 7 bases at J, with 18 bases in the middle. CDR3 sequence (DNA): TGTGCCAGCTCACCCGGGCCCGAGAGGGTCGGTGAAAAACTGTTTTTT. Encoded protein: CASSPGPERVGEKLFF.

The CDR3 coding sequence is TGCGCCAGCAGCCTAATGGGAGGACAGTTTGGCACCGGGGAGCTGTTTTTT. Translated: CASSLMGGQFGTGELFF. This chain connects TRBV5-1 to TRBJ2-2; D could derive from TRBD1 or TRBD2 (6 bases each). The CDR3 sequence is 17 residues long. V dropped 4 bases and J dropped 4 bases, with 20 bases sitting between them. Germline V gene sequence: CDR1 SGHRS, CDR2 YFSETQ.

This clone was detected only a few times. The chain uses TRBV5-1 and TRBJ2-7; tentatively, D is TRBD1 (6 bases). Germline values: CDR1 SGHRS, CDR2 YFSETQ. V was cut by 4 bases and J by 3 bases, with 17 bases left in between. The CDR3 runs to 15 residues. CDR3 in amino acids: CASSEAPGASYEQYF. CDR3 coding DNA: TGCGCCAGCAGCGAGGCCCCAGGGGCGAGCTACGAGCAGTACTTC.

The chain combines TRBV29-1 with TRBJ2-1; maybe TRBD1 (6 bases). Germline V lookup: CDR1 SQVTM, CDR2 ANQGSEA. Trimming removed 6 bases from V and 0 bases from J, with 12 bases in between. This CDR3 is built from 14 residues. The CDR3 here is CSVPQGSSYNEQFF. The CDR3 DNA reads as TGCAGCGTACCCCAGGGGAGCTCCTACAATGAGCAGTTCTTC.

The chain uses TRBV29-1 and TRBJ2-2; possibly TRBD1 for D (5 bases). Trimming pared 8 bases from V and 0 bases from J, leaving 13 bases between. Germline V gives CDR1 SQVTM, CDR2 ANQGSEA. The CDR3 has 14 residues. This chain's CDR3 is CSIQVTANTGELFF. The CDR3 DNA is TGCAGCATACAGGTTACCGCGAACACCGGGGAGCTGTTTTTT.

This clone appeared once. V gene TRBV20-1 combines with J gene TRBJ2-5; 8 bases match TRBD2. Per the germline V gene, CDR1 is DFQATT and CDR2 is SNEGSKA (reference sequence). The CDR3 loop spans 11 amino acids. The CDR3 DNA follows: TGCAGCCCGGGACTAGTGGAGACCCAGTACTTC. Translated, it gives CSPGLVETQYF.

A few counts support this clone. The J gene is TRBJ2-7, the V gene TRBV28; D might be TRBD2 (5 bases). The CDR3 extends over 14 amino acids. Trimming removed 6 bases from V and 4 bases from J, with 16 bases in between. Germline lookup yields CDR1 MDHEN and CDR2 SYDVKM. The CDR3 sequence: CASRAPDGKYEQYF. In DNA form, the CDR3 reads TGTGCCAGCAGAGCCCCGGACGGGAAATACGAGCAGTACTTC. Filled out from reference TRBV28 and TRBJ2-7, the complete variable domain reads DVKVTQSSRYLVKRTGEKVFLECVQDMDHENMFWYRQDPGLGLRLIYFSYDVKMKEKGDIPEGYSVSREKKERFSLILESASTNQTSMYLCASRAPDGKYEQYFGPGTRLTVT.

This clone has just a few counts. This rearrangement joins TRBV9 to TRBJ2-1; a possible D gene is TRBD2 (5 bases). Germline V gene lookup returns CDR1 SGDLS and CDR2 YYNGEE. V lost 0 bases and J lost 4, with 14 bases in between. The CDR3 has 16 residues. The CDR3 DNA reads TGTGCCAGCAGCGTAGGGCTAGCACCTTTGTACAATGAGCAGTTCTTC. It codes for CASSVGLAPLYNEQFF.

This clone was picked up a small number of times. This chain links TRBV5-6 with TRBJ1-2; TRBD1 agrees at 9 bases. The CDR3 runs to 15 residues. Germline CDR1 and CDR2: SGHDT and YYEEEE. Germline trimming cut 4 bases from V and 4 bases from J; bases unmatched to any gene: 8. The chain's CDR3 is CASSEGTGLVYGYTF. CDR3 coding DNA: TGTGCCAGCAGCGAGGGGACAGGGTTGGTCTATGGCTACACCTTC.

There are a few counts of this clone. The chain links TRBV5-1 to TRBJ2-1; no clear D gene. The germline CDR1 and CDR2 sequences are SGHRS and YFSETQ. The CDR3 has 18 amino acids. V gave up 6 bases and J gave up 0 bases, with 22 bases separating them. The CDR3 loop reads CASTATALRSSSYNEQFF. CDR3 nucleotides: TGCGCCAGCACCGCCACCGCTCTACGGTCGAGCTCCTACAATGAGCAGTTCTTC.